What follows are 3 T cell receptor beta chains derived from one specimen sequenced in a study of T cell repertoires in cytomegalovirus infection. From the reads, TCRdb called clonotypes with MiXCR, one entry per CDR3 protein. The table shows some 700,000 distinct CDR3 sequences, with about 30% occurring only once. No cognate antigen is known for these TCRs. This sample comprised cultured PBMCs, obtained from culture after CMV antigen stimulation. These receptors were taken from a human donor in good health (CMV status not recorded). Some clones in this sample may be carry-over from other donors' samples.

The chain links TRBV5-6 to TRBJ2-1; TRBD1 might be the D (6 bases). V lost 4 bases and J lost 0, with 8 bases in between. Germline V gene lookup returns CDR1 SGHDT and CDR2 YYEEEE. The CDR3 has 14 residues. DNA for the CDR3: TGTGCCAGCAGCCGGGACAACTCCTACAATGAGCAGTTCTTC. This gives the protein CASSRDNSYNEQFF.

This clonotype was detected many times. The chain links TRBV7-2 to TRBJ2-1; 12 bases match TRBD2. With V trimmed by 3 bases and J by 4 bases, 1 base remained unmatched. The length of the CDR3 is 15 residues. Looked up from germline, CDR1 is SGHTA and CDR2 is FQGNSA. This CDR3 reads CASSLTSGGYNEQFF. DNA for the CDR3: TGTGCCAGCAGCTTGACTAGCGGGGGTTACAATGAGCAGTTCTTC. The full variable domain, in which reference TRBV7-2 and TRBJ2-1 provide the parts outside the CDR3, is GAGVSQSPSNKVTEKGKDVELRCDPISGHTALYWYRQSLGQGLEFLIYFQGNSAPDKSGLPSDRFSAERTGGSVSTLTIQRTQQEDSAVYLCASSLTSGGYNEQFFGPGTRLTVL.

This sequence joins TRBV6-2 or TRBV6-3 and TRBJ1-1; D remains ambiguous. The V and J ends lost 6 bases and 0 bases respectively, with 14 bases between them. The CDR3 is 15 amino acids. The germline V gene has CDR1 MNHEY and CDR2 SVGEGT. CDR3 DNA sequence: TGTGCCAGCAGAATATCGGGCGGGATGAACACTGAAGCTTTCTTT. This sequence encodes CASRISGGMNTEAFF.